What follows are 11 T cell receptor beta chains derived from one specimen sequenced in a study of glioma-infiltrating T cells. Amplification of TCR alpha and beta CDR3 regions from RNA used iRepertoire nested multiplex PCR. TCRdb called the multiplex PCR reads again in MiXCR, with one record for every CDR3 protein. There are some 100,000 distinct CDR3 sequences in the sample; about 25% occur only once, and roughly 37% lies in the top ten. The specimen sequenced was glioma tissue, nonneoplastic brain tissue, or PBMCs (not recorded which). These receptors were obtained from a human donor with low-grade glioma or glioblastoma, undergoing nonglioma brain surgery, or in good health (not recorded which).

This clonotype was detected many times. The rearrangement uses TRBV7-9 and TRBJ2-5; D assignment may be TRBD1 or TRBD2 (5 bases each). The CDR3 has 11 amino acids. V lost 3 bases and J lost 13, with 12 bases in between. The V gene's germline CDR1 is SEHNR and CDR2 FQNEAQ (reference sequence). CDR3 region: CASSFDRLSYF. The CDR3 nucleotides read TGTGCCAGCAGCTTTGACAGACTATCGTACTTC.

The table lists this clonotype with many counts. J is TRBJ2-1 and V is TRBV6-1; tentative D call: TRBD2 (6 bases). The CDR3 is 13 amino acids. Trimming left V 5 bases short and J 4 bases short, with 9 bases between. CDR1 MNHNS and CDR2 SASEGT come from the germline V gene. The DNA for the CDR3 is TGTGCCAGCAGTCGGGGACTGTACAATGAGCAGTTCTTC. Translation gives CASSRGLYNEQFF.

Many counts were recorded for this clonotype. The chain couples TRBV12-3 or TRBV12-4 to TRBJ1-3, with D uncertain. The CDR3 extends over 14 amino acids. V was clipped by 3 bases and J by 3 bases, with 9 bases between them. CDR3 loop: CASSLVGNGNTIYF. The CDR3, as DNA: TGTGCCAGCAGTTTGGTAGGGAATGGAAACACCATATATTTT.

CDR3 region: CASRPSSGGASYNEQFF. The DNA of the CDR3 is TGTGCCAGCAGACCCTCTAGCGGGGGGGCCTCCTACAATGAGCAGTTCTTC. V gene TRBV12-3 or TRBV12-4 combines with J gene TRBJ2-1, with TRBD2 identical over 12 bases. V gave up 6 bases and J gave up 0 bases; unmatched junction bases: 6. This CDR3 spans 17 amino acids.

This clonotype was seen many times. The chain joins TRBV20-1 to TRBJ2-1; D gene uncertain. Trimming removed 2 bases at V and 1 base at J, with 6 bases between. The CDR3 is 13 residues long. Germline CDR1 reads DFQATT; CDR2 reads SNEGSKA (reference sequence). This chain's CDR3 is CSARYDSYNEQFF. The CDR3 nucleotides are TGCAGTGCTAGATACGATTCCTACAATGAGCAGTTCTTC.

The sample holds many counts of this clonotype. V gene TRBV7-7 combines with J gene TRBJ2-1; 10 bases are a match to TRBD1. Germline assignment: CDR1 SSHAT and CDR2 FNYEAQ (reference sequence). This CDR3 has 14 amino acids. The trim removed 4 bases at V and 10 bases at J, leaving 7 bases unmatched. The CDR3 DNA sequence: TGTGCCAGCAGCTCCTTGACAGGGGGCAGGGAGCAGTTCTTC. Its protein is CASSSLTGGREQFF.

The chain employs TRBV5-4 and TRBJ2-3; the D gene is possibly TRBD1 (6 bases). Trimming took off 4 bases at V and 5 bases at J, with 14 bases between the two ends. There are 14 residues in the CDR3. Germline loops: CDR1 SGHNT, CDR2 YYREEE (reference sequence). In DNA form, the CDR3 reads TGTGCCAGCAGCCCCGGACCAGGGGAAGATACGCAGTATTTT. Translation: CASSPGPGEDTQYF.

This clonotype was seen ten or more times. This chain links TRBV24-1 with TRBJ1-5, with 12 bases that match TRBD1. The V gene's germline CDR1 is KGHDR and CDR2 SFDVKD. V lost 6 bases and J lost 7; bases outside the gene matches: 6. The CDR3 is made up of 15 amino acids. The CDR3 loop reads CATSQGTGGGQPQHF. The CDR3, as DNA: TGTGCCACCAGTCAGGGGACAGGGGGCGGCCAGCCCCAGCATTTT.

The J gene is TRBJ1-1, the V gene TRBV5-1; D call uncertain. CDR1 and CDR2 from the germline V gene are SGHRS and YFSETQ. Deletions cut 2 bases from V and 4 bases from J, with 6 bases between. CDR3 size: 12 residues. CDR3 DNA sequence: TGCGCCAGCAGCTTCACGAGCACTGAAGCTTTCTTT. Translated, it gives CASSFTSTEAFF.

In this sample, this clonotype turned up many times. This chain links TRBV6-1 with TRBJ2-3; D may be TRBD1 or TRBD2 (5 bases each). Germline loops: CDR1 MNHNS, CDR2 SASEGT. V dropped 6 bases and J dropped 10 bases, with 14 bases sitting between them. This CDR3 has 12 amino acids. CDR3 loop: CASSRLGTAQYF. As DNA, the CDR3 is TGTGCCAGCAGCCGCCTGGGGACGGCGCAGTATTTT.

This clonotype came up many times. The V and J genes are TRBV4-3 and TRBJ2-5; D remains unclear. The CDR3 covers 13 residues. The germline V gene has CDR1 LGHNA and CDR2 YSLEER. V lost 0 bases and J lost 5, with 7 bases in between. The CDR3 is CASSQEGWETQYF. The CDR3 region has the DNA TGCGCCAGCAGCCAAGAGGGTTGGGAGACCCAGTACTTC.